A selection of T cell receptor beta chains follows, all from one sample in a study of shared clonotypes between healthy human individuals. Assay: immunoSEQ multiplex PCR; the TCRdb copy retains only in-frame clones and omits some. Of some 580,000 clones in the sample, 95% to 98% were seen once. The sequencing sample was made of naive CD4+ T cells sorted from blood. These receptors were obtained from a woman between 25 and 40 years old in good health. CDR3s include the opening cysteine and the closing phenylalanine or tryptophan. Some rows mark clone size as missing; the rest say once, few, many or name a class of expanded clone.

j_gene | abundance | v_gene | CDR3aa
TRBJ2-7 | . | TRBV7-8 | CASSQRGRLGYEQYF
TRBJ2-5 | . | TRBV5-1 | CASSLDLAGGPETQYF
TRBJ2-3 | . | TRBV28 | CASSSPLRDTQYF
TRBJ1-2 | . | TRBV9 | CASSISGGGGYTF
TRBJ1-4 | . | TRBV27 | CASSLTGQGREKLFF
TRBJ2-7 | . | TRBV10-3 | CAASGLAGAYEQYF
TRBJ2-1 | once | TRBV7-9 | CASSQFRVAAYNEQFF
TRBJ2-1 | . | TRBV4-1 | CASSRGGLTNEQFF
TRBJ2-1 | . | TRBV27 | CASRIHGRYNEQFF
TRBJ1-2 | . | TRBV13 | CASSTGPRGYYGYTF
TRBJ2-2 | . | TRBV7-3 | CASSLTVTGELFF
TRBJ1-1 | . | TRBV6-4 | CASSPFVGTGGLGAFF
TRBJ2-3 | . | TRBV11-2 | CASSFGPVADTQYF
TRBJ2-2 | . | TRBV6-5 | CASSYGRAGWVGELFF
TRBJ1-2 | . | TRBV28 | CASTLWGDYGYTF
TRBJ1-1 | . | TRBV18 | CASSPVQGPNTEAFF
TRBJ2-2 | . | TRBV7-3 | CASSFKNTGELFF
TRBJ2-7 | . | TRBV15 | CATSRELPGQGAYEQYF
TRBJ2-7 | once | TRBV19 | CASSMRRGYFDEQYF
TRBJ2-7 | . | TRBV7-9 | CASSLSLGAEAYEQYF
TRBJ1-2 | . | TRBV4-1 | CASSQERIGQRGYGYTF
TRBJ1-1 | . | TRBV29-1 | CSVTGTGMNTEAFF
TRBJ2-1 | . | TRBV28 | CASSFGAGGDNEQFF
TRBJ2-5 | . | TRBV5-5 | CASSLAVSRQETQYF
TRBJ2-1 | . | TRBV29-1 | CSVTGQEQFF
TRBJ2-7 | . | TRBV27 | CASSPLVGLAAYEQYF
TRBJ2-5 | . | TRBV21-1 | CASSKGHRGNFLLAQYF
TRBJ2-5 | . | TRBV1 | CTSSAWETQYF
TRBJ2-7 | . | TRBV6-6 | CASSVNEQYF
TRBJ2-3 | . | TRBV19 | CASRGLAVSTDTQYF
TRBJ2-2 | . | TRBV5-1 | CASSRDTGELFF
TRBJ2-7 | . | TRBV7-8 | CASSLAAGREQYF
TRBJ2-4 | . | TRBV7-9 | CASSPRGQLAKNIQYF
TRBJ2-3 | . | TRBV10-1 | CASSLVAGSTDTQYF
TRBJ1-2 | . | TRBV28 | CASTPGPGVANYGYTF
. | . | TRBV28 | CASSRQVDPYEQYF
TRBJ2-7 | . | TRBV6-5 | CASSYSFRIANYEQYF
TRBJ2-6 | . | TRBV5-1 | CASTPGSGANVLTF
TRBJ2-7 | . | TRBV29-1 | CSAGGTGTYEQYF
TRBJ2-1 | . | TRBV6-5 | CASSYSSGRTPNEQFF
TRBJ2-1 | . | TRBV18 | CASSPRLGAGGDNEQFF
TRBJ1-1 | . | TRBV10-3 | CAISASGTGDTEAFF
TRBJ2-3 | . | TRBV29-1 | CSVESTQGTDTQYF
TRBJ2-7 | . | TRBV28 | CASRSASYEQYF
TRBJ2-7 | . | TRBV11-3 | CASSLGRFSSDEQYF
TRBJ2-7 | . | TRBV11-1 | CASSTLAGLYEQYF
TRBJ2-1 | . | TRBV5-6 | CASSLANEQFF
. | once | TRBV12-2 | CASRLDSRASGYYEQYF
TRBJ2-1 | once | TRBV2 | CASRETGARRISYNEQFF